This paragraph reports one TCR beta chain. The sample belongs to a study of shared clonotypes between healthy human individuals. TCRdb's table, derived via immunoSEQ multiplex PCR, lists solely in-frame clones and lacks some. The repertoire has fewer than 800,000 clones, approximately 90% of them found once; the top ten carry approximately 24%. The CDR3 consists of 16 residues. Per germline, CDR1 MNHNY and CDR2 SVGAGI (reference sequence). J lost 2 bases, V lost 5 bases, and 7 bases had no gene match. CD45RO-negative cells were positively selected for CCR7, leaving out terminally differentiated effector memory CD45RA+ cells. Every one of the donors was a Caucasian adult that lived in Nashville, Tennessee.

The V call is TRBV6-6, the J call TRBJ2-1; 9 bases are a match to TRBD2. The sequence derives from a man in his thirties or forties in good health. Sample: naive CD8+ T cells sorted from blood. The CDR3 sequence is CASSQLAGGTYNEQFF. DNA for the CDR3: TGTGCCAGCAGTCAACTAGCGGGCGGAACCTACAATGAGCAGTTCTTC.